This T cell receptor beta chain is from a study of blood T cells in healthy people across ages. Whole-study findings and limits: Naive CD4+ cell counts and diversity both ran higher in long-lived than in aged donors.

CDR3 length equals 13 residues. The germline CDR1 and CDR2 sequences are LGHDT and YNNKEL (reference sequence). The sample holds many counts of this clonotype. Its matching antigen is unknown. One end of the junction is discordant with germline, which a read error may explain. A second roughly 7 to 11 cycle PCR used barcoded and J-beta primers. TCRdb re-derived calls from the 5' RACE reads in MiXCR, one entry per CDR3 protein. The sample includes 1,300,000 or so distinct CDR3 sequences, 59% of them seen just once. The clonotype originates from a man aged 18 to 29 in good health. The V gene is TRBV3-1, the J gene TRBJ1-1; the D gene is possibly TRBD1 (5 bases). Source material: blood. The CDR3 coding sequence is TGCGCCAGCAGTCAGGGTAGGGACACTGAAGCTTTCTTT. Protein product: CASSQGRDTEAFF.